This T cell receptor (beta chain) was profiled in a study of shared clonotypes between healthy human individuals. CDR3 length: 18 residues. With V trimmed by 8 bases and J by 9 bases, 21 bases remained unmatched. The germline gives CDR1 GTSNPN, CDR2 SVGIG (reference sequence). The method was immunoSEQ multiplex PCR; TCRdb's version includes in-frame clones alone and lacks a portion of them. The sample yields 2 million to 2.5 million clones, around 93% seen once. The chain carries TRBV30 and TRBJ2-1, with 14 bases identical to TRBD2. The sequenced material came from naive CD4+ T cells from PBMCs. The subset here: CD45RA+ positively selected. This receptor was taken from a man between 18 and 29 years old in good health. Some clones in this sample may be carry-over from other donors' samples. The CDR3 here is CAPPGTSGSWILGGEQFF. The CDR3 DNA is TGTGCCCCCCCCGGGACTAGCGGGAGTTGGATTCTAGGGGGTGAGCAGTTCTTC.